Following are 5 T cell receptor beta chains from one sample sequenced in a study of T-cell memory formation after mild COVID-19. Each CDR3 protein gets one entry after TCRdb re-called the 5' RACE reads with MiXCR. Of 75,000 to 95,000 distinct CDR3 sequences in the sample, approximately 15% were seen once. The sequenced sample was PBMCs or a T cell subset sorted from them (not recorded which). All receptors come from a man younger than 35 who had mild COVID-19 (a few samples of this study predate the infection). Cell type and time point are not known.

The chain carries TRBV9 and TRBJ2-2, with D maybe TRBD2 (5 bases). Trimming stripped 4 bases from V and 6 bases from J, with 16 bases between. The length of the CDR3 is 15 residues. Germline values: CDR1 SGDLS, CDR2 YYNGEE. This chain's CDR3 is CASSPQDPGAGELFF. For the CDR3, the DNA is TGTGCCAGCAGCCCCCAAGACCCCGGGGCCGGGGAGCTGTTTTTT.

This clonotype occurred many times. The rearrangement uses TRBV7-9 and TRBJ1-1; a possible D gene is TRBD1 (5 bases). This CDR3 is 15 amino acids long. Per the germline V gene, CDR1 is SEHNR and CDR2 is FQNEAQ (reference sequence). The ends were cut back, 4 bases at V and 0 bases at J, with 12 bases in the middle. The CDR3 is CASSWGWGMNTEAFF. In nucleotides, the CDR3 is TGTGCCAGCAGCTGGGGTTGGGGCATGAACACTGAAGCTTTCTTT.

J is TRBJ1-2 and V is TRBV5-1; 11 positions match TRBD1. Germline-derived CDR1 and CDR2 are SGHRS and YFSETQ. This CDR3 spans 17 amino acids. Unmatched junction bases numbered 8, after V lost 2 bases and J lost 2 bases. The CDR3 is CASSFSDRGLANYGYTF. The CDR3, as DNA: TGCGCCAGCAGCTTTTCGGACAGGGGGCTAGCAAACTATGGCTACACCTTC. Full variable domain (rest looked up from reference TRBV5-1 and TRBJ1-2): KAGVTQTPRYLIKTRGQQVTLSCSPISGHRSVSWYQQTPGQGLQFLFEYFSETQRNKGNFPGRFSGRQFSNSRSEMNVSTLELGDSALYLCASSFSDRGLANYGYTFGSGTRLTVV.

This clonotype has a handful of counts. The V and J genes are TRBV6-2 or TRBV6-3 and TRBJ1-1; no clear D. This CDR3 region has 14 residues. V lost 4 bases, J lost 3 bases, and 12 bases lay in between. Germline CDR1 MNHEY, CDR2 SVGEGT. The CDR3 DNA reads TGTGCCAGCAGTTCGGGGTTACCGCACACTGAAGCTTTCTTT. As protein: CASSSGLPHTEAFF.

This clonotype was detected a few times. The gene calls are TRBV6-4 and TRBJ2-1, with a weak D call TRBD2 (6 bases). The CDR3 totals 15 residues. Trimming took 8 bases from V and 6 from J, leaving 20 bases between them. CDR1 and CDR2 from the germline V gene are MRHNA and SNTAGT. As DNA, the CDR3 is TGTGCCAGCGGGAGGACTGGCGGGTCTTTCAATGAGCAGTTCTTC. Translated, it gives CASGRTGGSFNEQFF.